Presented here are 14 T cell receptor beta chains from one specimen sequenced in a study of T cell repertoires in aging, cancer and after chemotherapy. TRB rearrangements spanning V, D and J were amplified using mixed TRB-A/B primers. TCRdb independently ran MiXCR on the multiplex PCR reads; one entry per CDR3 protein. The sample records 6,000 to 9,500 distinct CDR3 sequences, 37% being singletons. Amplification of TCR beta used genomic DNA extracted from peripheral blood. The source material was blood. The receptor source for this set is a human donor in good health.

V gene TRBV7-2 combines with J gene TRBJ2-1; D is uncertain. Germline-derived CDR1 and CDR2 are SGHTA and FQGNSA. V shed 5 bases and J shed 0 bases, with 5 bases lying between them. The CDR3 contains 13 residues. This CDR3 is CASSPSSYNEQFF. DNA for the CDR3: TGTGCCAGCAGCCCGAGCTCCTACAATGAGCAGTTCTTC.

The chain couples TRBV6-6 to TRBJ2-1; D gene unclear. Germline V gene sequence: CDR1 MNHNY, CDR2 SVGAGI (reference sequence). CDR3 length: 16 residues. The V and J ends lost 0 bases and 4 bases respectively, with 13 bases between them. The CDR3 sequence: CASSYSRRSSYNEQFF. CDR3 in DNA: TGTGCCAGCAGTTACTCGCGGCGGTCCTCGTACAATGAGCAGTTCTTC.

This chain connects TRBV29-1 to TRBJ2-1; 16 nucleotides match TRBD2. CDR1 SQVTM and CDR2 ANQGSEA come from the germline V gene. CDR3 size: 18 residues. V was pared by 4 bases and J by 0 bases, with 6 bases of the junction left unmatched. CDR3 in amino acids: CSVGGTSGRARSYNEQFF. CDR3 nucleotides: TGCAGCGTTGGGGGGACTAGCGGGAGGGCGCGCTCCTACAATGAGCAGTTCTTC.

This clonotype was counted between two and nine times. CDR3 region: CASSRGVPSEQYF. In nucleotides, the CDR3 is TGTGCCAGCAGCCGGGGCGTCCCGAGCGAGCAGTACTTC. The V gene is TRBV12-3 or TRBV12-4, the J gene TRBJ2-7; tentatively, D is TRBD1 or TRBD2 (5 bases each). This CDR3 has 13 residues. V was trimmed by 6 bases and J by 6 bases, leaving 15 bases between them.

This rearrangement joins TRBV18 to TRBJ1-5, with D unclear. Trimming took 9 bases from V and 2 from J, leaving 11 bases between them. Germline V gives CDR1 KGHSH, CDR2 LQKENI. This CDR3 region has 13 residues. The CDR3 region is CASNRVGNQPQHF. The CDR3 DNA reads as TGTGCCAGTAATAGGGTAGGCAATCAGCCCCAGCATTTT. Drawing the rest from reference TRBV18 and TRBJ1-5, the complete variable domain is NAGVMQNPRHLVRRRGQEARLRCSPMKGHSHVYWYRQLPEEGLKFMVYLQKENIIDESGMPKERFSAEFPKEGPSILRIQQVVRGDSAAYFCASNRVGNQPQHFGDGTRLSIL.

This chain uses TRBV12-3 or TRBV12-4 with TRBJ2-2; 7 bases are a match to TRBD2. Trimming took 2 bases from V and 7 from J; bases not matched to a gene: 4. The CDR3 is made up of 14 amino acids. CDR3 sequence: CASSLFAGDGELFF. As DNA, the CDR3 is TGTGCCAGCAGTTTATTCGCGGGAGACGGGGAGCTGTTTTTT.

This clonotype was seen only a few times. In DNA form, the CDR3 reads TGTGCCAGTAGACATACAGGGAGCTCCTACGAGCAGTACTTC. Translated: CASRHTGSSYEQYF. The V gene is TRBV19, the J gene TRBJ2-7; the D gene is possibly TRBD1 (6 bases). The germline V and J ends were trimmed by 6 bases and 0 bases, with 12 bases remaining between them. Germline V lookup: CDR1 LNHDA, CDR2 SQIVND (reference sequence). The CDR3 spans 14 residues.

By proportion, this clonotype is medium-sized. The J gene is TRBJ2-1, the V gene TRBV29-1; tentatively, D is TRBD2 (6 bases). CDR1 and CDR2 from the germline V gene are SQVTM and ANQGSEA. The CDR3 has 14 residues. The V end lost 1 base, the J end lost 2 bases, and 9 bases lay between the germline ends. The CDR3 spells CSVEGGETYNEQFF. The CDR3, as DNA: TGCAGCGTTGAAGGGGGGGAAACCTACAATGAGCAGTTCTTC.

The sample holds a few counts of this clonotype. The rearrangement uses TRBV19 and TRBJ1-2; no clear D gene. Trimming left V 1 base short and J 5 bases short, with 8 bases between. CDR1 is LNHDA, CDR2 SQIVND, per germline (reference sequence). CDR3 length: 13 residues. The CDR3 sequence is CASSIATLYGYTF. The DNA of the CDR3 is TGTGCCAGTAGTATAGCGACTCTATATGGCTACACCTTC.

For this clonotype: Since a much larger clone is just one base distant, this may be a read error. The chain links TRBV12-3 or TRBV12-4 to TRBJ2-5, with D uncertain. The CDR3 loop spans 14 amino acids. V dropped 6 bases and J dropped 7 bases, with 18 bases sitting between them. CDR3 nucleotide sequence: TGTGCCAGCAGCTTCAGGACGGCCGACATGACCCAGTACTTC. It is translated as CASSFRTADMTQYF.

This chain joins TRBV7-6 and TRBJ2-5; possibly TRBD1 for D (5 bases). Trimming took 2 bases from V and 3 from J, leaving 7 bases between them. The CDR3 spans 13 residues. From germline, CDR1 is SGHVS and CDR2 FNYEAQ. CDR3 amino acids: CASSLSREETQYF. The CDR3 DNA is TGTGCCAGCAGCTTATCCAGGGAAGAGACCCAGTACTTC.

This chain links TRBV5-4 with TRBJ2-1; D may be TRBD1 or TRBD2 (6 bases each). Germline CDR1 is SGHNT and CDR2 is YYREEE (reference sequence). V was cut by 4 bases and J by 7 bases, with 18 bases left in between. This CDR3 region has 15 residues. The CDR3 bases are TGTGCCAGCAGCCCGGGGGCAGGGGATCGGAATGAGCAGTTCTTC. This translates into CASSPGAGDRNEQFF.

In its sample, this clonotype ranks as medium-sized. V usage is TRBV29-1 and J usage is TRBJ1-5; 12 bases line up with TRBD1. The CDR3 length is 14 residues. V gave up 6 bases and J gave up 7 bases; unmatched junction bases: 7. The V gene's germline CDR1 is SQVTM and CDR2 ANQGSEA. The CDR3 nucleotides read TGCAGCGTGCGGGACGGGACAGGGGGCCAGCCCCAGCATTTT. It encodes CSVRDGTGGQPQHF.

The table lists this clonotype with a few counts. V gene TRBV6-5 combines with J gene TRBJ2-1; D unclear. The CDR3 length is 13 residues. The V gene's germline CDR1 is MNHEY and CDR2 SVGAGI. Trimming cost V 8 bases and J 0 bases, with 8 bases left between them. CDR3 loop: CASRGTSYNEQFF. In nucleotides, the CDR3 is TGTGCCAGCCGAGGTACCTCCTACAATGAGCAGTTCTTC.